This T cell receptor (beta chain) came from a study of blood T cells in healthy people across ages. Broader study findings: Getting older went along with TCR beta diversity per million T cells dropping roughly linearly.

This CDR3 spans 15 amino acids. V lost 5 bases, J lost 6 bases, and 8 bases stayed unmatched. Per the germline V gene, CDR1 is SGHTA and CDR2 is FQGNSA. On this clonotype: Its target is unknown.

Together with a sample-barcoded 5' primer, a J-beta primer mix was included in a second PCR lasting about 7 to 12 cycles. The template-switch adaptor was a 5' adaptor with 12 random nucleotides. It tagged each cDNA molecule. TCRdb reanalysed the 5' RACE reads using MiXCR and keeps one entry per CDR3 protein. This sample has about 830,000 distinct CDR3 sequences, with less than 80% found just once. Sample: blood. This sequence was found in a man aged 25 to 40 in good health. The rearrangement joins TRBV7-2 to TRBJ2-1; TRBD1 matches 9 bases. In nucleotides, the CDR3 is TGTGCCAGCAGCCAGGACAGGGGCAGGAGCAATGAGCAGTTCTTC. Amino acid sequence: CASSQDRGRSNEQFF.